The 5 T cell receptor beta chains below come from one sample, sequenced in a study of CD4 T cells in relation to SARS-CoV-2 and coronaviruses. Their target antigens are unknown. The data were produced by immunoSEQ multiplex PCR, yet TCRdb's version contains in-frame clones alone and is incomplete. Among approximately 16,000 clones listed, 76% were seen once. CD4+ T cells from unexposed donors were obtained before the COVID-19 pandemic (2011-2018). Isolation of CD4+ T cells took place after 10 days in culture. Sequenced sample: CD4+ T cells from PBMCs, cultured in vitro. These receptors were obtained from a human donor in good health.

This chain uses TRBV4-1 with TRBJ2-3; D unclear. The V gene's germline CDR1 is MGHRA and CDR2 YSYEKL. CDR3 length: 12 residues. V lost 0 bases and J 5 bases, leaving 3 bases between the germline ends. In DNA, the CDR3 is TGCGCCAGCAGCCAAGAAGGAGATACGCAGTATTTT. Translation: CASSQEGDTQYF.

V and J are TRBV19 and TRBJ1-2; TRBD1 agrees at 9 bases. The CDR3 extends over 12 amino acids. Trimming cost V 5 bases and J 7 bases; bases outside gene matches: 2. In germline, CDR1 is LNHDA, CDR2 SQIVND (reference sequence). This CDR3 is CASSLDRGGYTF. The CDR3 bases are TGTGCCAGTAGTCTGGACAGGGGTGGCTACACCTTC.

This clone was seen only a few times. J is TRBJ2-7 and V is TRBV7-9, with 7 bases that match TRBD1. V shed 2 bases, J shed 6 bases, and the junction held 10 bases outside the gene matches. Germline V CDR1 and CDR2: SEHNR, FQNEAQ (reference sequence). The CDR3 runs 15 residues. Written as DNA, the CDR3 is TGTGCCAGCAGCTTATCCGCTACAGGGGTTGGCGAGCAGTACTTC. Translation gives CASSLSATGVGEQYF.

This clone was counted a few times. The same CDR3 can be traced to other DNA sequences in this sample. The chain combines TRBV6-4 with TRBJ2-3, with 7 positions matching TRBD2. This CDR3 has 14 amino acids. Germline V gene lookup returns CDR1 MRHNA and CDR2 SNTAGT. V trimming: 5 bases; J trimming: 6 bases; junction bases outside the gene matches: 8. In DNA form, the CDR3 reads TGTGCCAGCAGTCGTAGCGGGTCTTCGGATACGCAGTATTTT. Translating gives CASSRSGSSDTQYF.

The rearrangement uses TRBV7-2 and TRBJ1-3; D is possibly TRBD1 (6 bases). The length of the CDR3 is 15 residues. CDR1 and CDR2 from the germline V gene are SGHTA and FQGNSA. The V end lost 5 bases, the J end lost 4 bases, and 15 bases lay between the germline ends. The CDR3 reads CASSLIPDSGNTIYF. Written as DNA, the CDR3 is TGTGCCAGCAGCCTAATCCCGGACAGCGGAAACACCATATATTTT.